The clone carrying this T cell receptor beta chain was seen repeatedly, ten times or more. CDR3 length: 15 residues. Germline V gene sequence: CDR1 SGHVS, CDR2 FQNEAQ. Trimming took off 0 bases at V and 2 bases at J, with 11 bases between the two ends. The sample belongs to a study of low-dose radiotherapy and immunotherapy resistance in tumors. Time point described: before trial treatment. First-strand cDNA used TRAV- and TRBV-specific primers, covering alpha and beta chains. The authors amplified TCRs for around 20 PCR cycles with a constant-region primer and a V-primer adapter. Amplifying the isolated mRNA was done by in vitro transcription. TCRdb re-called the reads with MiXCR, one entry per CDR3 protein. The table lists roughly 54,000 distinct CDR3 sequences, approximately 26% of them singletons.

The sequence came from a male donor with prostate cancer. This specimen consisted of PBMCs, obtained before treatment. The chain joins TRBV7-8 to TRBJ2-7; D is perhaps TRBD1 (6 bases). CDR3: CASSLAASGAYEQYF. The CDR3, as DNA: TGTGCCAGCAGCTTAGCGGCATCAGGGGCCTACGAGCAGTACTTC. Variable domain in full (rest from reference TRBV7-8 and TRBJ2-7): GAGVSQSPRYKVAKRGQDVALRCDPISGHVSLFWYQQALGQGPEFLTYFQNEAQLDKSGLPSDRFFAERPEGSVSTLKIQRTQQEDSAVYLCASSLAASGAYEQYFGPGTRLTVT.